Detailed here is one T cell receptor (beta chain). The sample comes from a study of blood T cell repertoires in COVID-19. As for the study in general: PBMCs, B-cell-depleted T cells, or T cells were the source of the cDNA or gDNA that made up the material.

In the original workflow: Amplification from reference gene primers served as the basis for estimated nucleated cell counts. TCRdb keeps only in-frame clones here, not all; method: immunoSEQ multiplex PCR. V and J calls and clone size are copied from that table; D and trimming were computed from the DNA. In the table there are just under 350,000 clones, about nine tenths of which are singletons. Trimming stripped 2 bases from V and 2 bases from J, with 10 bases between. The CDR3 loop spans 15 amino acids. Germline lookup yields CDR1 MNHEY and CDR2 SVGEGT. The Seattle patients joined while their infection was active and were tracked longitudinally afterward.

The specimen was peripheral blood. The V gene is TRBV6-2 or TRBV6-3, the J gene TRBJ1-3; no reliable D call. This TCR was recovered from a woman in her 70s with COVID-19, enrolled during active disease. The CDR3 DNA reads as TGTGCCAGCAGTTACCCGGGGATGGCTGGAAACACCATATATTTT. Amino acids: CASSYPGMAGNTIYF.